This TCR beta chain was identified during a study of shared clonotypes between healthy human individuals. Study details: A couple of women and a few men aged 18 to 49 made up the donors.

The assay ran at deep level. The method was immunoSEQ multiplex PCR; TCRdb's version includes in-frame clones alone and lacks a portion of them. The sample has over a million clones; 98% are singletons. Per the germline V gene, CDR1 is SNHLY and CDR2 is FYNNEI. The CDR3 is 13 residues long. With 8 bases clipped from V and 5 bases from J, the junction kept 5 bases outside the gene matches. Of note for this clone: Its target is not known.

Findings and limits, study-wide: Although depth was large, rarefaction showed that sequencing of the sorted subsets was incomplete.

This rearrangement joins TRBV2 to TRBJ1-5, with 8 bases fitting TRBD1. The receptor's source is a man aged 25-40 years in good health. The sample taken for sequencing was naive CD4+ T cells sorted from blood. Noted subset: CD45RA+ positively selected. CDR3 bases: TGTGCCAGCGGAGGACAGGGCCATCAGCCCCAGCATTTT. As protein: CASGGQGHQPQHF.